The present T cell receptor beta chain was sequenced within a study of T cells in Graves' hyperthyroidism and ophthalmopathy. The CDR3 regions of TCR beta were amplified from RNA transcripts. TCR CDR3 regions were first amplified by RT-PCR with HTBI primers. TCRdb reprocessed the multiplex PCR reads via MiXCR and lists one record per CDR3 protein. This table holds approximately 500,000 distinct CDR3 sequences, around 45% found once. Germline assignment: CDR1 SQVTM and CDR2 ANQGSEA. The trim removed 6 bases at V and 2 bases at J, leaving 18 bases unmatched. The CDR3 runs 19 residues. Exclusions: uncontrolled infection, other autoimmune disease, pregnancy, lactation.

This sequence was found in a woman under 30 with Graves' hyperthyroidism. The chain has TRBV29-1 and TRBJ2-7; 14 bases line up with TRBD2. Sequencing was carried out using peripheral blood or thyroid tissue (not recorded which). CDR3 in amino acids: CSVLGQLRTSGRSTYEQYF. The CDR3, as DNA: TGCAGCGTCTTGGGACAGCTGAGGACTAGCGGGAGGTCCACCTACGAGCAGTACTTC.